These T cell receptor beta chains were read from a single sample in a study of OX40 agonist ivuxolimab in advanced cancers. TCRdb's table, derived via immunoSEQ multiplex PCR, lists solely in-frame clones and lacks some. Of almost 90,000 clones listed, approximately 87% are singletons. The sequences come from CD4+ or CD8+ T cells sorted from blood, collected in a trial of the OX40 agonist ivuxolimab. These receptors were obtained from an adult with an advanced solid tumor such as melanoma, head and neck, liver or kidney cancer. CDR3s include the opening cysteine and the closing phenylalanine or tryptophan. D genes are given only for firm matches. Rows give clone size only sometimes, using once, few, many, or a class for an expanded clone.

j_call clone_size d_call v_call cdr3_nt cdr3_aa
TRBJ2-1 few - TRBV11-2 TGTGCCAGCAGCCGTACGAGCGGCTCCTACAATGAGCAGTTCTTC CASSRTSGSYNEQFF
TRBJ1-2 - TRBD1 TRBV18 TGTGCCAGCTCACCTTCGACAGGGATCCCCTATGGCTACACCTTC CASSPSTGIPYGYTF
TRBJ2-7 - - TRBV5-1 TGCGCCAGCAGCTTGGTGGGGGGTGTAGCCGAGCAGTACTTC CASSLVGGVAEQYF
TRBJ1-3 - - TRBV2 TGTGCCAGCAGACCCGACAGAAACACCATATATTTT CASRPDRNTIYF
TRBJ1-1 once - TRBV10-1 TGCGCCAGCAGTGAGGCGGGGGTCGGTGAAGCTTTCTTT CASSEAGVGEAFF
TRBJ1-5 - - TRBV11-2 TGTGCCAGCAGCTTAGACAGGGAAGCTTATAAGCCCCAGCATTTT CASSLDREAYKPQHF
TRBJ2-7 once TRBD2 TRBV7-2 TGTGCCAGCAGATCGGGACTAGCGGCTAACTCCTACGAGCAGTACTTC CASRSGLAANSYEQYF
TRBJ1-1 few - TRBV7-9 TGTGCCAGCAGCTCATACACTGAAGCTTTCTTT CASSSYTEAFF
TRBJ2-1 - TRBD1 TRBV11-3 TGTGCCAGCAGCTGGGACAGGGGTTCCTACAATGAGCAGTTCTTC CASSWDRGSYNEQFF
TRBJ1-4 - TRBD1 TRBV13 TGTGCCAGCAGTTCGACCCCGGGACAGGGTAATGAAAAACTGTTTTTT CASSSTPGQGNEKLFF
TRBJ2-7 - - TRBV10-2 TGCGCCAGCAGTGATCCCCAGGCGCAGTACTTC CASSDPQAQYF
TRBJ1-2 - TRBD1 TRBV5-4 TGTGCCAGCAGCCCTCTTGGGACAGGGGCCTATGGCTACACCTTC CASSPLGTGAYGYTF
TRBJ2-7 - TRBD2 TRBV7-2 TGTGCCAGCAGCGCACCCCCGGGAGGGCCCCCCTACGAGCAGTACTTC CASSAPPGGPPYEQYF
TRBJ2-1 - TRBD2 TRBV15 TGTGCCACCAGCAGCACCTTGGAGCGGGAGTTCTCCTACAATGAGCAGTTCTTC CATSSTLEREFSYNEQFF
TRBJ2-3 - TRBD2 TRBV5-6 TGTGCCAGCAGCTTACGGACTAGCGGGGGAGGCACAGATACGCAGTATTTT CASSLRTSGGGTDTQYF
TRBJ2-5 - - TRBV5-4 TGTGCCAGCAGCGTGGACAGACAAGAGACCCAGTACTTC CASSVDRQETQYF
TRBJ1-5 - - TRBV7-3 TGTGCCAGCAGCGCTGTAGAGGGGTCGGGTCAGCCCCAGCATTTT CASSAVEGSGQPQHF
TRBJ2-3 - TRBD2 TRBV7-9 TGTGCCAGCAGCTTAAGCGGGAGGACAGATACGCAGTATTTT CASSLSGRTDTQYF
TRBJ2-7 - - TRBV7-2 TGTGCCAGCAGCTTAGCCGCCGAGCAGTACTTC CASSLAAEQYF
TRBJ2-3 once TRBD1 TRBV4-3 TGCGCCAGCAGTCTGGGACAGGGGGGAGCAGATACGCAGTATTTT CASSLGQGGADTQYF
TRBJ1-2 once - TRBV19 TGTGCCAGTACCGCCAGCCTCTATGGCTACACCTTC CASTASLYGYTF
TRBJ2-1 few TRBD1 TRBV4-1 TGCGCCAGCAGCCAAGAGGGGCAGGGGGACAATGAGCAGTTCTTC CASSQEGQGDNEQFF
TRBJ2-1 - TRBD1 TRBV11-2 TGTGCCAGCAGCAGGGGACAGGGGGTCTACAATGAGCAGTTCTTC CASSRGQGVYNEQFF
TRBJ2-1 - TRBD2 TRBV19 TGTGCCAGTAGTATAGCGGGAGGGATCTACAATGAGCAGTTCTTC CASSIAGGIYNEQFF
TRBJ2-7 - TRBD1 TRBV10-3 TGTGCCATCAGTAACGACAGGGGGCCTTCAGGCGAGCAGTACTTC CAISNDRGPSGEQYF
TRBJ1-2 - - TRBV2 TGTGCCAGAACCGGGGCAGAGGGCTGGGGCTACACCTTC CARTGAEGWGYTF
TRBJ1-1 - - TRBV2 TGTGCCAGCAGTGGGGGGCTTAACACTGAAGCTTTCTTT CASSGGLNTEAFF
TRBJ2-7 - - TRBV7-2 TGTGCCAGCAGCCAAGGGCTAGTAGGGGCAGGGTACTTC CASSQGLVGAGYF
TRBJ2-5 - - TRBV6-5 TGTGCCAGCAGTTACTCCGGGGCGAGGATCCAAGAGACCCAGTACTTC CASSYSGARIQETQYF
TRBJ2-6 - - TRBV30 TGTGCCTGGAGCGACCCGTGGGGTGGGGCTGGGGCCAACGTCCTGACTTTC CAWSDPWGGAGANVLTF
TRBJ2-7 - - TRBV10-1 TGCGCCAGCAGTGACTGGCAGGGTAGCTCCTACGAGCAGTACTTC CASSDWQGSSYEQYF
TRBJ2-4 - - TRBV13 TGTGCCAGCAGCCTACTTCTAGCCAAAAACATTCAGTACTTC CASSLLLAKNIQYF
TRBJ2-3 - TRBD2 TRBV5-4 TGTGCCAGCAGTCCGGGACTAGCGGGGTCGGATACGCAGTATTTT CASSPGLAGSDTQYF
TRBJ2-7 - TRBD1 TRBV5-1 TGCGCCAGCAGCCTGGGACAGGTTACCTCCTACGAGCAGTACTTC CASSLGQVTSYEQYF
TRBJ2-7 - TRBD1 TRBV5-1 TGCGCCAGCAGCCCGACAGGGGGCGGCGAGCAGTACTTC CASSPTGGGEQYF
TRBJ2-2 - - TRBV19 TGTGCCAGTAGCCCCTGGCAGGGTCAGACCGGGGAGCTGTTTTTT CASSPWQGQTGELFF
TRBJ1-2 - TRBD1 TRBV7-2 TGTGCCAGCAGCTCCCAGGCCCAGGGGGCGTCTGGTGGCTACACCTTC CASSSQAQGASGGYTF
TRBJ2-2 - - TRBV5-4 TGTGCCAGCAGCTTGGGGCGGCAGAACGGGGAGCTGTTTTTT CASSLGRQNGELFF
TRBJ2-5 - TRBD2 TRBV5-8 TGTGCCAGCAGTCCGACTAGCGGGGGGCACCAAGAGACCCAGTACTTC CASSPTSGGHQETQYF
TRBJ2-1 - TRBD2 TRBV11-2 TGTGCCAGCAGCTTAGAGGGACTAGCGGGACTTATTTCCTACAATGAGCAGTTCTTC CASSLEGLAGLISYNEQFF
TRBJ2-5 - - TRBV9 TGTGCCAGCAGCGGGACAAGCCAAGAGACCCAGTACTTC CASSGTSQETQYF
TRBJ2-2 - - TRBV7-2 TGTGCCAGCAGCACTTCGGCACAACAGGGTAACACCGGGGAGCTGTTTTTT CASSTSAQQGNTGELFF
TRBJ1-4 - - TRBV19 TGTGCCAGTAGTATAGATCGAACAGGAAAACTGTTTTTT CASSIDRTGKLFF
TRBJ2-3 - - TRBV5-1 TGCGCCAGCAGCTCCGGACGAGGGGGCACAGATACGCAGTATTTT CASSSGRGGTDTQYF